This T cell receptor (beta chain) came from a study of shared clonotypes between healthy human individuals (dated by TCRdb to the early 2020s). With respect to the entire study: Two women and a few men aged 18 to 49 years were included in the cohort. For each donor, CD4 naive and CD4 memory were each run on three plates, CD8 naive on two plates, and CD8 memory on one plate. Blood TCR repertoires of 5 or 6 healthy adults were deeply sequenced to estimate repertoire size and the extent of clonotype sharing between individuals. To increase sequencing depth and limit assay-specific biases, different laboratories used diverse techniques to prepare libraries and sequence TCR repertoires. Leukapheresis yielded between about 0.9 and 9.5 billion PBMCs per donor.

Study-level results and caveats: When several donors were compared, the shared fraction of clonotypes was around 5% for naive CD4, more than 3% for naive CD8, 2% to 2.5% for memory CD4, and less than 0.45% for memory CD8. Because the study included only a small number of donors, the genetic and exposure-history diversity represented was limited. Even with the large sequencing depth, rarefaction of the sorted-subset datasets indicated that sequencing was incomplete. Naive subsets generally had larger estimated clonotype richness than memory subsets. Sampling was restricted to blood, and TCR repertoires in tissue are likely to differ from TCR repertoires in blood. Clonotypes shared by all four sorted-subset donors showed higher generation probabilities than non-shared clonotypes. Based on pairwise subsampling, the degree of clonotype sharing among donors was expected to be affected by sequencing depth.

TCR CDR3 regions were amplified from genomic DNA by multiplex PCR using the deep immunoSEQ assay. Extracted genomic DNA from each cell subset was distributed evenly across all wells of several immunoSEQ 96-well plates, and each plate was treated as a replicate. For sorted subsets, around 200 ng genomic DNA, equal to tens of thousands of T cell genomes, was loaded into each replicate PCR. Purified libraries were measured with a Qubit 3.0 fluorometer, size-checked on a Bioanalyzer 2100, and measured again with the KAPA Library Quantification kit. Every immunoSEQ 96-well plate was sequenced on a dedicated single-read 150-cycle Illumina NextSeq 550 flow cell. Concerning the study's data processing: Because the immunoSEQ output held only junctional sequences and lacked quality scores, the filtering could not match the filtering applied to full-length reads. To assign V/J genes and CDR3, sequences were annotated against IMGT germline references using PyIR, a Python wrapper for IgBLAST v1.9. Reads were removed for weak V/J assignments (E-value above 1e-6), missing CDR3, stop codons, out-of-frame junctions, or ambiguous translated residues. V3J clonotypes were defined as sequences sharing the same inferred V gene, J gene, and CDR3 amino acid sequence. To compute the percentage overlap between repertoires, the number of shared unique clonotypes was divided by the size of the smaller repertoire. RTK rarefaction, the Chao1 estimator, and Recon v2.1 estimates of unobserved clonotypes were used to assess repertoire richness. Generation probabilities for all TCRbeta clonotypes obtained by the gDNA method from a handful of donors were computed using OLGA. As stored in TCRdb, this immuneACCESS dataset retains in-frame rearrangements with V and J assigned. A fraction of the clones does not appear; measured against another copy, unresolved V genes explain less than half of the discrepancy, and the remainder lacks a known reason. V and J calls and clone size are as listed in that table; D and trimming were resolved from the DNA. For this sample there are about 590,000 clones; roughly 95% appear just once. In total, the top ten clones hold 0.11% of the sample.

CD8 naive samples were CD45RO-negative cells positively selected for CCR7, giving a CD45RA+CCR7+ population that excluded TemRA cells. The donors were healthy, HIV-negative adults who had no recently reported acute infections or vaccinations. Every donor was a Caucasian adult living in Nashville, Tennessee, USA. After blood collection by leukapheresis, PBMCs were isolated using Ficoll-Histopaque density gradient centrifugation and then cryopreserved in the vapor phase of liquid nitrogen. Analytical flow cytometry was used to check the purity and quantity of each magnetically sorted T cell population. From each sorted fraction, genomic DNA was isolated and quantified by UV absorbance on a Nanodrop 2000c. To note about this clone: Its recognized antigen is unknown. No clone much larger than this one lies a single base away; base qualities are absent.

Sequenced input: naive CD8+ T cells sorted from blood. Reading the label with the study, this specimen's cell subset or site is: CD45RA+CCR7+. The receptor was isolated from a woman aged 30 to 39 in good health.

DNA sequence: TGTGCCAGCAGTTACGAAGGGGCAGATACGCAGTATTTT. This yields the protein CASSYEGADTQYF. The chain joins TRBV6-5 to TRBJ2-3, and possibly TRBD1, on 5 matching bases. Including cysteine and phenylalanine, the CDR3 has 13 amino acids. Only the CDR3 portion is preserved as DNA: 39 bases, with reading frame beginning at the first base. Relative to germline, V is 2 bases shorter and J is 4 bases shorter, with 7 bases between their ends. The germline V gene sets CDR1 to MNHEY and CDR2 to SVGAGI.